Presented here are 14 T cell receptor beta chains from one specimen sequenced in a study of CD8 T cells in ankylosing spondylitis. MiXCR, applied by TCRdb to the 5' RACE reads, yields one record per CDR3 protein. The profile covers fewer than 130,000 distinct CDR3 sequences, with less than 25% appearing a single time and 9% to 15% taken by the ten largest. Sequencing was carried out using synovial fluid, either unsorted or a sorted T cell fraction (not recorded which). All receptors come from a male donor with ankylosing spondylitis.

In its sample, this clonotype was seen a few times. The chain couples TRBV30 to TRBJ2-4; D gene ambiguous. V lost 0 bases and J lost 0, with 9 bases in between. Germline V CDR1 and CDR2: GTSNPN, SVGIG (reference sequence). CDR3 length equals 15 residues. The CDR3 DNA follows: TGTGCCTGGAGTGTAGGACCGCTAGCCAAAAACATTCAGTACTTC. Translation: CAWSVGPLAKNIQYF.

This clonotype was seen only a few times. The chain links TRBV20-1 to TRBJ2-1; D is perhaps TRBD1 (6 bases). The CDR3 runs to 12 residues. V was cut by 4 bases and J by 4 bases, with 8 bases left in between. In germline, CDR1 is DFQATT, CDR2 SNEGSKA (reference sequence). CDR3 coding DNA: TGCAGTGCTACAGGACAGTACAATGAGCAGTTCTTC. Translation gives CSATGQYNEQFF.

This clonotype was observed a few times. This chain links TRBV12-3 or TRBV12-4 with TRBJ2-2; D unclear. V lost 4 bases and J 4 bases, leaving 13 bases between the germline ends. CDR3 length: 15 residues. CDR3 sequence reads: CASSYVLVGTGELFF. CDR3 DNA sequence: TGTGCCAGCAGTTACGTTCTCGTAGGCACCGGGGAGCTGTTTTTT.

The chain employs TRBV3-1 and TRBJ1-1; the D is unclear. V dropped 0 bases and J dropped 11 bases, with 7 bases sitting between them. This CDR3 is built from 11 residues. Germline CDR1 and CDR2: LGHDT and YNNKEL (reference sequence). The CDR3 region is CASSQDGWAFF. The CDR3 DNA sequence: TGTGCCAGCAGCCAAGATGGGTGGGCTTTCTTT.

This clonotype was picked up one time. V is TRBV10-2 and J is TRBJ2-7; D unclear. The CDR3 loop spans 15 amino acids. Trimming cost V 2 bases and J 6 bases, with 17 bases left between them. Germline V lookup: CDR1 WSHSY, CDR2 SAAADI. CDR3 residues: CASSELGIPSGEQYF. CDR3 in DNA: TGCGCCAGCAGTGAGCTAGGGATTCCCTCGGGCGAGCAGTACTTC.

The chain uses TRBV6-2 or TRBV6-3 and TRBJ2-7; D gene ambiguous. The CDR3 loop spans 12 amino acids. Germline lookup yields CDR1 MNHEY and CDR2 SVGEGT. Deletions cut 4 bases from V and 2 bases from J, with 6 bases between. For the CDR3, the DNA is TGTGCCAGCAGTTTTTCGACCTACGAGCAGTACGTC. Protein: CASSFSTYEQYV.

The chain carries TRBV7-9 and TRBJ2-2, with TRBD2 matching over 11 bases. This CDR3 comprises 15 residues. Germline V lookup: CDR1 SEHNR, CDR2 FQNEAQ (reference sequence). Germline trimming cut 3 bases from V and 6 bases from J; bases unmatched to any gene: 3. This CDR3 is CASSLTSGVSGELFF. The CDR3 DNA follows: TGTGCCAGCAGCTTGACTAGCGGGGTTTCCGGGGAGCTGTTTTTT. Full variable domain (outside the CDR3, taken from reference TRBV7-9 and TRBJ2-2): DTGVSQNPRHKITKRGQNVTFRCDPISEHNRLYWYRQTLGQGPEFLTYFQNEAQLEKSRLLSDRFSAERPKGSFSTLEIQRTEQGDSAMYLCASSLTSGVSGELFFGEGSRLTVL.

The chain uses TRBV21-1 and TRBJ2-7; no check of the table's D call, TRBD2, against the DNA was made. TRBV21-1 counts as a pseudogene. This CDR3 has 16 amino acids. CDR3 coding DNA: TGTGCCAGCAGCAAATGGGAGGGAGGGCCATCTTACGAGCAGTACTTC. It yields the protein CASSKWEGGPSYEQYF.

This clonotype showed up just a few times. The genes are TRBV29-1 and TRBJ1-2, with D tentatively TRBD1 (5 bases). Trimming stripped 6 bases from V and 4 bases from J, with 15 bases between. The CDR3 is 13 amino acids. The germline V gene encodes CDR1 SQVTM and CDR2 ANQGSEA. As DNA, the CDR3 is TGCAGCGTCGTCGGGTCGGACACCTATGGCTACACCTTC. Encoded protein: CSVVGSDTYGYTF.

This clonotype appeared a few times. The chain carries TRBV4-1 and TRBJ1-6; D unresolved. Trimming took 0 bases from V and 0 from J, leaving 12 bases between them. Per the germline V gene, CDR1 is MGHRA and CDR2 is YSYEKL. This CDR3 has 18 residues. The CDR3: CASSQDRGVSSYNSPLHF. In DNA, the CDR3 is TGCGCCAGCAGCCAAGATCGGGGAGTAAGCTCCTATAATTCACCCCTCCACTTT.

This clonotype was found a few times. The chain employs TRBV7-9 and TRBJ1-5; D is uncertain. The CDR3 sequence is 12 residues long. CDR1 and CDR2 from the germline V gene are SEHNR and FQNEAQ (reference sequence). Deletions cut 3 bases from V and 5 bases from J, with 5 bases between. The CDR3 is CASSFGDQPQHF. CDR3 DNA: TGTGCCAGCAGCTTTGGGGATCAGCCCCAGCATTTT.

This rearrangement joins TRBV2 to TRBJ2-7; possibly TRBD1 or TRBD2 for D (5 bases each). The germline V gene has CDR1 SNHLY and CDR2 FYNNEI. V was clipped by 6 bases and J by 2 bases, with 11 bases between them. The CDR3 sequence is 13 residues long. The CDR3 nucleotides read TGTGCCAGCAGCCGGGACGGCACCTACGAGCAGTACGTC. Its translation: CASSRDGTYEQYV.

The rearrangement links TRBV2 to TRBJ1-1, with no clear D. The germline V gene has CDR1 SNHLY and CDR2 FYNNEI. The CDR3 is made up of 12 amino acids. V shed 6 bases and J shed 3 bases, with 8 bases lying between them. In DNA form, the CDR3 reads TGTGCCAGCAGGGACCTCGACACTGAAGCTTTCTTT. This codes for CASRDLDTEAFF. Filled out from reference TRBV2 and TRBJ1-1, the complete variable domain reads EPEVTQTPSHQVTQMGQEVILRCVPISNHLYFYWYRQILGQKVEFLVSFYNNEISEKSEIFDDQFSVERPDGSNFTLKIRSTKLEDSAMYFCASRDLDTEAFFGQGTRLTVV.

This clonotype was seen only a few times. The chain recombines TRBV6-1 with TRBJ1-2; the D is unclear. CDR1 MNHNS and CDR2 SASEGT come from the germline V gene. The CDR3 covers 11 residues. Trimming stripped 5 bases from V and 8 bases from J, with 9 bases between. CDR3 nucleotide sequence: TGTGCCAGCAGTCCGCCGGGAGGCTACACCTTC. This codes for CASSPPGGYTF.